The 5 T cell receptor beta chains presented below share a single source sample, sequenced in a study of blood T cell repertoires in COVID-19. Produced via immunoSEQ multiplex PCR; TCRdb's table is partial and in-frame only. The repertoire includes about 220,000 clones, around 82% of them detected once, and 3% to 4.5% sits in the top ten. The sample consisted of peripheral blood. The origin of the receptors is a woman older than 75 with acute or convalescent COVID-19.

The chain joins TRBV7-9 to TRBJ2-7, with TRBD1 identical over 7 bases. V dropped 5 bases and J dropped 2; count of bases not matched to a gene: 6. The CDR3 has 14 residues. Germline assignment: CDR1 SEHNR and CDR2 FQNEAQ (reference sequence). DNA of the CDR3: TGTGCCAGCAGCCCGCGACAGGGCCCCTACGAGCAGTACTTC. It yields the protein CASSPRQGPYEQYF.

The chain couples TRBV15 to TRBJ1-1; no reliable D call. CDR1 is LNHNV and CDR2 is YYDKDF in the germline V gene (reference sequence). The CDR3 contains 13 residues. V dropped 0 bases and J dropped 10 bases, with 12 bases sitting between them. CDR3 in DNA: TGTGCCACCAGCAGAGATCTGAGAGCAAGAGCTTTCTTT. It specifies CATSRDLRARAFF.

The V and J genes are TRBV7-8 and TRBJ1-2; 7 nucleotides agree with TRBD1. Unmatched junction bases numbered 6, after V lost 5 bases and J lost 3 bases. The CDR3 consists of 14 residues. Germline CDR1 and CDR2: SGHVS and FQNEAQ. In DNA, the CDR3 is TGTGCCAGCAGCCTTGCCGGACAGGACTATGGCTACACCTTC. Translation gives CASSLAGQDYGYTF.

The J gene is TRBJ1-1, the V gene TRBV12-3 or TRBV12-4; no clear D gene. The CDR3 totals 13 residues. V was clipped by 3 bases and J by 2 bases, with 7 bases between them. The CDR3, as DNA: TGTGCCAGCAGTTTGAGAGTAAACACTGAAGCTTTCTTT. Its protein is CASSLRVNTEAFF.

The V and J genes are TRBV7-2 and TRBJ2-7, with 7 bases fitting TRBD1. With V trimmed by 6 bases and J by 3 bases, 8 bases remained unmatched. Per the germline V gene, CDR1 is SGHTA and CDR2 is FQGNSA. CDR3 size: 14 residues. The CDR3 sequence: CASSQDRTLYEQYF. CDR3 nucleotide sequence: TGTGCCAGCAGTCAGGACAGGACCCTCTACGAGCAGTACTTC.